The entry below describes one T cell receptor (beta chain). Its target is not known. This entry belongs to a study of CD8+CD57+ T cells in acquired aplastic anemia. Study-wide results and caveats: Sharing between patients and controls was observed for about 27 CD8+ CDR3 sequences.

The CDR3 loop spans 14 amino acids. V lost 3 bases and J 7 bases, leaving 15 bases between the germline ends. The germline V gene encodes CDR1 SGHTA and CDR2 FQGNSA. Sequencing was done on patients that had shown CD8+CD57+ cell expansion by flow cytometry. It was genomic DNA that served as the template for profiling TCR beta VDJ and CDR3. Using its own MiXCR run on the reads, TCRdb lists one record per CDR3 protein. The data show around 150,000 distinct CDR3 sequences, 70% to 80% seen once. The specimen sequenced was sorted CD4+, CD8+, or CD8+CD57+ T cells (not recorded which) from PBMCs. This sequence joins TRBV7-2 and TRBJ2-5; D may be TRBD1 or TRBD2 (5 bases each). This sequence was found in a human donor with aplastic anemia. The DNA of the CDR3 is TGTGCCAGCAGCTTCAGCGAGGGGCGTAGGACCCAGTACTTC. The encoded protein is CASSFSEGRRTQYF.